This passage covers 24 T cell receptor beta chains from one sample sequenced in a study of regulatory T cells in long-lasting Graves disease (dated by TCRdb to the early 2020s). The time point label corresponds to: newly diagnosed GD, antithyroid drugs for less than 3 months. RNA was extracted from PBMCs in TRIzol for both TCR sequencing and RNA sequencing. The method was multiplex PCR. The run used an Illumina HiSeq 4000. iRepertoire HTBI primers and Arm-PCR amplification of CDR3 regions were used to construct TCR beta libraries. The public sequencing data were trimmed at Q25 with fastp and processed into clonotypes with MiXCR by TCRdb, which kept only in-frame beta chains. One record per CDR3 amino acid sequence lists the most common genes and DNA. The sample contains fewer than 350,000 distinct CDR3 sequences, about 18% of them found a single time. Of the sample, approximately 35% is held by the ten largest clones.

Sequences were derived from peripheral blood mononuclear cells (PBMCs), sampled at new diagnosis, from a patient treated with antithyroid drugs. The receptors stem from a female donor with Graves disease.

This clonotype was counted ten times or more. The chain links TRBV27 to TRBJ1-2; 7 positions agree with TRBD1. Per the germline V gene, CDR1 is MNHEY and CDR2 is SMNVEV (reference sequence). Germline trimming cut 2 bases from V and 5 bases from J; bases unmatched to any gene: 8. This CDR3 has 15 residues. The CDR3 reads CASSLRAGTVYGYTF. CDR3 sequence (DNA): TGTGCCAGCAGTTTAAGGGCCGGGACAGTTTATGGCTACACCTTC.

V is TRBV18 and J is TRBJ2-7; D gene uncertain. Trimming took off 1 base at V and 1 base at J, with 11 bases between the two ends. Germline V gives CDR1 KGHSH, CDR2 LQKENI. CDR3 length: 15 amino acids. The CDR3 is CASSPRKSLSYEQYF. Written as DNA, the CDR3 is TGTGCCAGCTCACCACGAAAGTCCCTTTCCTACGAGCAGTACTTC.

This clonotype showed up just a few times. The chain carries TRBV30 and TRBJ2-1; D perhaps matches TRBD2 (5 bases). Germline CDR1 is GTSNPN and CDR2 is SVGIG (reference sequence). The ends were cut back, 0 bases at V and 0 bases at J, with 9 bases in the middle. This CDR3 region has 15 residues. Here the CDR3 DNA reads TGTGCCTGGAGTGTAGATGGGAGCTCCTACAATGAGCAGTTCTTC. Its protein product is CAWSVDGSSYNEQFF.

Only a few counts were recorded for this clonotype. V gene TRBV7-2 combines with J gene TRBJ1-5, with D perhaps matching TRBD1 (6 bases). Germline-derived CDR1 and CDR2 are SGHTA and FQGNSA. The CDR3 has 15 amino acids. The V end was cut by 5 bases, the J end by 1 base, with 12 bases between. The CDR3 is CASSAQGVSNQPQHF. DNA of the CDR3: TGTGCCAGCAGCGCACAGGGTGTCAGCAATCAGCCCCAGCATTTT.

A note on this clonotype: A much larger clone differs by one base, so this may be a read error. Lacking the conserved final phenylalanine or tryptophan, this CDR3 likely reflects a read error. This sequence joins TRBV27 and TRBJ1-2; no clear D. Between the trimmed V and J ends, which lost 0 bases and 6 bases, there was a span of 8 bases. The germline gives CDR1 MNHEY, CDR2 SMNVEV (reference sequence). CDR3 length equals 13 residues. The CDR3 nucleotides are TGTGCCAGCAGTTTATCGCGGGGTGATGGCTACACCTCC. Its translation: CASSLSRGDGYTS.

This clonotype turned up a few times. This rearrangement joins TRBV5-1 to TRBJ2-7; tentatively, D is TRBD1 (7 bases). This CDR3 is built from 15 residues. The germline gives CDR1 SGHRS, CDR2 YFSETQ. V was shortened by 0 bases and J by 6 bases, with 16 bases between the two germline ends. The CDR3 bases are TGCGCCAGCAGCTTGGGGACTACAGGGGTCTTCGAGCAGTACTTC. Protein: CASSLGTTGVFEQYF.

This clonotype was found many times. The rearrangement links TRBV18 to TRBJ2-7; 8 bases agree with TRBD1. This CDR3 comprises 16 residues. Germline V gives CDR1 KGHSH, CDR2 LQKENI. The V gene end was trimmed by 2 bases and the J gene end by 6 bases; junction bases not matched to a gene: 12. CDR3 residues: CASSPSDGQGGIEQYF. As DNA, the CDR3 is TGTGCCAGCTCACCATCAGATGGACAGGGTGGGATCGAGCAGTACTTC.

Notes on this clonotype: This CDR3 is missing its conserved last phenylalanine or tryptophan, likely due to a read error. This chain links TRBV30 with TRBJ2-2, with D perhaps matching TRBD1 (6 bases). V dropped 5 bases and J dropped 9 bases, with 13 bases sitting between them. CDR3 size: 12 residues. Germline V gene data show CDR1 as GTSNPN and CDR2 as SVGIG (reference sequence). As DNA, the CDR3 is TGTGCCTGGGGGTGGGGGCCCAGGGAGCTGTTTTCT. Its translation is CAWGWGPRELFS.

The table lists this clonotype with many counts. The gene calls are TRBV2 and TRBJ2-5; 8 bases match TRBD2. Germline V gives CDR1 SNHLY, CDR2 FYNNEI. This CDR3 comprises 14 residues. Trimming cost V 6 bases and J 5 bases; bases outside gene matches: 8. The CDR3 nucleotides read TGTGCCAGCAGACCGGGACTAGATCCGGAGACCCAGTACTTC. Its protein is CASRPGLDPETQYF.

This clonotype has at least ten counts. The V gene is TRBV20-1, the J gene TRBJ2-2, with a weak D call TRBD1 (5 bases). CDR1 is DFQATT and CDR2 is SNEGSKA in the germline V gene (reference sequence). With 0 bases removed from V and 4 bases from J, the gap between germline ends came to 12 bases. The CDR3 totals 15 residues. CDR3 nucleotides: TGCAGTGCTAGAGATCTTGTAGGGGTCACCGGGGAGCTGTTTTTT. Its translation is CSARDLVGVTGELFF.

The sample holds many counts of this clonotype. V is TRBV6-1 and J is TRBJ2-7, with 10 positions matching TRBD1. J lost 3 bases, V lost 5 bases, and 4 bases had no gene match. This CDR3 has 14 amino acids. Germline CDR1 and CDR2: MNHNS and SASEGT. The CDR3 is CASSLGQGLYEQYF. CDR3 nucleotides: TGTGCCAGCAGTCTGGGACAGGGGCTCTACGAGCAGTACTTC.

The table lists this clonotype with many counts. V and J are TRBV30 and TRBJ1-2, with D possibly TRBD1 on 6 matching bases. The V and J ends lost 2 bases and 5 bases respectively, with 12 bases between them. The CDR3 spans 13 residues. CDR1 and CDR2 (germline): GTSNPN, SVGIG (reference sequence). As DNA, the CDR3 is TGTGCCTGGAGTCCTCGGCAGGGGTATGGCTACACCTTC. Its translation is CAWSPRQGYGYTF.

This clonotype was recorded at least ten times. This sequence joins TRBV27 and TRBJ2-5; 8 positions match TRBD2. The J segment lost 5 bases and the V segment lost 3 bases, leaving 8 bases of the junction unmatched. The CDR3 sequence is 15 residues long. The germline V gene has CDR1 MNHEY and CDR2 SMNVEV (reference sequence). CDR3 in amino acids: CASSFAAGVGETQYF. CDR3 DNA: TGTGCCAGCAGTTTTGCAGCGGGAGTCGGTGAGACCCAGTACTTC.

This clonotype was detected many times. This chain joins TRBV12-3 or TRBV12-4 and TRBJ2-5; D is uncertain. V lost 2 bases, J lost 1 base, and 11 bases lay in between. This CDR3 has 15 amino acids. CDR3 DNA sequence: TGTGCCAGCAGTTTACGCCAGGCCGGCCAAGAGACCCAGTACTTC. This codes for CASSLRQAGQETQYF.

This clonotype came up many times. In DNA form, the CDR3 reads TGTGCCAGCAAACTCGAGGGTTTTTCAGATACGCAGTATTTT. Its translation is CASKLEGFSDTQYF. The gene calls are TRBV2 and TRBJ2-3, with a weak D call TRBD2 (5 bases). Trimming left V 7 bases short and J 4 bases short, with 15 bases between. Germline-derived CDR1 and CDR2 are SNHLY and FYNNEI. CDR3 length: 14 residues.

The V gene is TRBV30, the J gene TRBJ1-1, with TRBD1 identical over 8 bases. The J segment lost 10 bases and the V segment lost 3 bases, leaving 4 bases of the junction unmatched. Germline CDR1 GTSNPN, CDR2 SVGIG (reference sequence). The CDR3 runs 11 residues. The CDR3 region has the DNA TGTGCCTGGAGCCTCCAGGGGGCAGCTTTCTTT. The encoded protein is CAWSLQGAAFF.

In its sample, this clonotype was seen many times. J is TRBJ1-2 and V is TRBV30; D ambiguous. The CDR3 has 14 amino acids. The V gene's germline CDR1 is GTSNPN and CDR2 SVGIG (reference sequence). Between the trimmed V and J ends, which lost 4 bases and 5 bases, there was a span of 17 bases. The CDR3 here is CAWTPRDGWYGYTF. In nucleotides, the CDR3 is TGTGCCTGGACCCCCCGTGACGGATGGTATGGCTACACCTTC.

This rearrangement joins TRBV20-1 to TRBJ2-7; 7 bases align to TRBD1. The CDR3 covers 14 residues. CDR1 is DFQATT and CDR2 is SNEGSKA in the germline V gene (reference sequence). The J segment lost 2 bases and the V segment lost 4 bases, leaving 8 bases of the junction unmatched. The chain's CDR3 is CSAIPRGLTYEQYF. CDR3 nucleotides: TGCAGTGCTATTCCCAGGGGGTTAACCTACGAGCAGTACTTC.

In the case of this clonotype: A much larger clone is a single base away; this may be a read error. The chain links TRBV30 to TRBJ2-2; D is possibly TRBD2 (5 bases). The V gene's germline CDR1 is GTSNPN and CDR2 SVGIG (reference sequence). The CDR3 has 13 amino acids. CDR3 coding DNA: TGTGCCTGGAGTGTAGCGTGGGATGGGGAGATGTTTTTT. Translating it yields CAWSVAWDGEMFF.

Ten or more counts support this clonotype. J is TRBJ2-3 and V is TRBV5-6; the D is unclear. The CDR3 runs to 12 residues. Germline CDR1 and CDR2: SGHDT and YYEEEE. Trimming removed 3 bases from V and 6 bases from J, with 8 bases in between. CDR3 residues: CASSYIVDTQYF. CDR3 coding DNA: TGTGCCAGCAGCTACATAGTGGATACGCAGTATTTT.

The chain combines TRBV4-1 with TRBJ1-2, with a weak D call TRBD1 (5 bases). The CDR3 length is 15 residues. Germline lookup yields CDR1 MGHRA and CDR2 YSYEKL. V was shortened by 1 base and J by 4 bases, with 13 bases between the two germline ends. Here the CDR3 reads CASSQGWGDSYGYTF. CDR3 sequence (DNA): TGCGCCAGCAGCCAAGGGTGGGGCGACAGCTATGGCTACACCTTC.

This clonotype has ten or more counts. This chain joins TRBV7-9 and TRBJ2-7; either TRBD1 or TRBD2 may supply D (5 bases each). V was pared by 1 base and J by 0 bases, with 13 bases between. The CDR3 has 16 amino acids. Germline V gives CDR1 SEHNR, CDR2 FQNEAQ (reference sequence). CDR3 residues: CASSLVWAGSSYEQYF. The CDR3 bases are TGTGCCAGCAGCTTAGTTTGGGCAGGGAGCTCCTACGAGCAGTACTTC.

The chain is built from TRBV3-1 and TRBJ2-5; TRBD2 matches 12 bases. The germline V gene encodes CDR1 LGHDT and CDR2 YNNKEL (reference sequence). This CDR3 region has 16 residues. J gave up 7 bases and V 3 bases, and 9 bases lay outside the gene matches. The CDR3 region is CASSQGTSGPGRTQYF. In DNA, the CDR3 is TGTGCCAGCAGCCAGGGGACTAGCGGGCCCGGCAGGACCCAGTACTTC.

The table lists this clonotype with many counts. The chain has TRBV28 and TRBJ2-1; tentatively, D is TRBD1 (5 bases). Trimming removed 2 bases at V and 9 bases at J, with 26 bases between. Germline values: CDR1 MDHEN, CDR2 SYDVKM. This CDR3 is built from 18 residues. The CDR3 protein is CASSLQTAATVLGGEQFF. DNA of the CDR3: TGTGCCAGCAGTTTACAGACAGCCGCGACGGTTTTGGGCGGTGAGCAGTTCTTC.